This record covers a single T cell receptor beta chain. The data belong to a study of blood T cell repertoires in COVID-19. Study-wide context: Some COVID-19 samples were acute and others convalescent; all came from the United States, Italy and Spain. T cells, B-cell-depleted T cells, or PBMCs provided the cDNA or gDNA that served as material.

Per the germline V gene, CDR1 is LGHNA and CDR2 is YNFKEQ. V was pared by 2 bases and J by 2 bases, with 14 bases between. The CDR3 contains 16 residues. In the authors' workflow: Reference gene primer amplification in the assay estimated nucleated cell counts. The table came from immunoSEQ multiplex PCR; TCRdb's copy has only in-frame clones and leaves some out. The V and J calls and the clone size are those of that table, but D and trimming were determined from the DNA. The sample contains about 45,000 clones, approximately 80% of which appear only once. This sequence originates from a man in his 70s with acute or convalescent COVID-19. The chain employs TRBV4-2 and TRBJ2-3, with D possibly TRBD2 on 6 matching bases. The sequenced material came from peripheral blood. CDR3 bases: TGTGCCAGCAGCCAATCCTCGGGGGTCTTCACAGATACGCAGTATTTT. The encoded protein is CASSQSSGVFTDTQYF.